This T cell receptor beta chain originates from a study of T cells after yellow fever vaccination. This clonotype has a count of ten or more. The germline V gene encodes CDR1 SGHRS and CDR2 YFSETQ. The ends lost 4 bases at V and 8 bases at J; junction bases unmatched: 7. CDR3 length: 14 residues. TCRdb reprocessed the 5' RACE reads via MiXCR and lists one record per CDR3 protein. The sample includes approximately 160,000 distinct CDR3 sequences, approximately 6.2% of them seen just once. The sample in question was CD4+ T cells sorted from PBMCs, obtained on the day of the first yellow fever vaccination. V gene TRBV5-1 combines with J gene TRBJ2-1; 9 positions agree with TRBD2. The sequence derives from a man aged 18-30 years who received the YFV17D yellow fever vaccine. CDR3 nucleotide sequence: TGCGCCAGCAGCCAACGGACTAGCGTCCATGAGCAGTTCTTC. Protein product: CASSQRTSVHEQFF. The complete variable domain, with remaining parts taken from reference TRBV5-1 and TRBJ2-1, reads KAGVTQTPRYLIKTRGQQVTLSCSPISGHRSVSWYQQTPGQGLQFLFEYFSETQRNKGNFPGRFSGRQFSNSRSEMNVSTLELGDSALYLCASSQRTSVHEQFFGPGTRLTVL.